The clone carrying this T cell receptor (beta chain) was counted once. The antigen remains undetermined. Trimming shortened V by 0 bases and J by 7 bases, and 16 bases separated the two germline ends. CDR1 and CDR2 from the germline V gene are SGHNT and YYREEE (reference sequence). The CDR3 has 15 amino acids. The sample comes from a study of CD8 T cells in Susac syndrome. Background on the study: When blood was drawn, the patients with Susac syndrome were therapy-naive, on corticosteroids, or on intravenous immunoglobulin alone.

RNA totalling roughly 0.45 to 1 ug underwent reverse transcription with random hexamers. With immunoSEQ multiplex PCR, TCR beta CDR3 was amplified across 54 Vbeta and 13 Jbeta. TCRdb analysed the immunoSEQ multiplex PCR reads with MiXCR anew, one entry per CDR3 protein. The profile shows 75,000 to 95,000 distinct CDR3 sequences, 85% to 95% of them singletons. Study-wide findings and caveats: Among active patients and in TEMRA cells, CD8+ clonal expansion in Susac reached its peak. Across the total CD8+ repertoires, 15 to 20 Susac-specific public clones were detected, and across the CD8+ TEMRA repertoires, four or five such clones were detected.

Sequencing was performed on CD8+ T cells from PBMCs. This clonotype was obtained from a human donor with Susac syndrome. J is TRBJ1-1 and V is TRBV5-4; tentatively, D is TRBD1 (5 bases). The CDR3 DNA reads TGTGCCAGCAGCTTGGAATCGGGGGAAGTCGATGAAGCTTTCTTT. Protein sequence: CASSLESGEVDEAFF.